This T cell receptor (beta chain) was obtained from a study of blood T cell repertoires in COVID-19. V gave up 4 bases and J gave up 0 bases, with 7 bases separating them. Germline V gene data show CDR1 as SGHTA and CDR2 as FQGNSA. This CDR3 has 13 amino acids. Profiled with immunoSEQ multiplex PCR; TCRdb holds only in-frame clones, not every one. The repertoire consists of about 140,000 clones, with 81% occurring once and the leading ten covering about 7.5%. This clone was seen only a few times. The chain is built from TRBV7-2 and TRBJ2-7; no firm D call. The clonotype comes from a human donor in a cohort sampled during active COVID-19. What was sequenced was peripheral blood. This chain's CDR3 is CASSSYGSYEQYF. CDR3 DNA: TGTGCCAGCAGCTCTTACGGCTCCTACGAGCAGTACTTC.